This T cell receptor (beta chain) appears in the sequencing data of a study of blood T cell repertoires in COVID-19. Study-level background: Samples taken during acute and convalescent COVID-19 were collected in the United States, Italy and Spain. T cells, B-cell-depleted T cells, or PBMCs supplied cDNA or gDNA.

Original processing methods: Estimated nucleated cell counts came from reference gene primer amplification. The protocol was immunoSEQ multiplex PCR, while the TCRdb copy is restricted to in-frame clones and leaves out a portion. The V and J calls and the clone size are those of that table, but D and trimming were determined from the DNA. The sample gives 15,000 to 20,000 clones, more than 75% of which show up once; around 4.7% is in the top ten. From germline, CDR1 is MNHNY and CDR2 SVGAGI (reference sequence). V lost 6 bases to trimming and J lost 7 bases; unmatched junction nucleotides: 14. The CDR3 runs to 16 residues. This clone is a singleton in its sample.

V usage is TRBV6-6 and J usage is TRBJ2-3; TRBD1 agrees at 9 bases. Sample: peripheral blood. The sequence derives from a man in his sixties with active COVID-19. The CDR3 is CASSPDRGPLRNTQYF. The DNA of the CDR3 is TGTGCCAGCAGCCCGGACAGGGGACCTCTCAGGAATACGCAGTATTTT.